Listed below are T cell receptor beta chains from one sample, sequenced in a study of T cells in localized non-small cell lung cancer. Clones were sequenced by immunoSEQ multiplex PCR, and TCRdb holds only the in-frame ones, with some missing. The repertoire holds some 51,000 clones, with about nine tenths as singletons. The input for sequencing was peripheral blood, taken before any cancer treatment. These receptors all come from a woman aged 35-75 years with stage I lung adenocarcinoma. Each CDR3 is given with its conserved first and last residue. The D gene is left open where the match is weak. Expanded clones are given a class, and other clones once, few, many or no size at all.

V gene	clone size	J gene	D gene	CDR3 DNA	CDR3 protein
TRBV7-2	once	TRBJ1-3	TRBD1	TGTGCCAGCAGCCGACAGGGGGCAGGGGTTGGAAACACCATATATTTT	CASSRQGAGVGNTIYF
TRBV18	NA	TRBJ1-5	TRBD1	TGTGCCAGCTCACCGGAGGGGGCAAGTCAGCCCCAGCATTTT	CASSPEGASQPQHF
TRBV27	once	TRBJ1-1	NA	TGTGCCAGCAGTTTAGAAGGGCCGAACACTGAAGCTTTCTTT	CASSLEGPNTEAFF
TRBV28	NA	TRBJ1-5	NA	TGTGCCAGCAGTTTACCCGGGGCTGTCGATCATAGCAATCAGCCCCAGCATTTT	CASSLPGAVDHSNQPQHF
TRBV19	NA	TRBJ2-6	TRBD1	TGTGCCAGTAGTTCCGACAGGGTCGACTACTCTGGGGCCAACGTCCTGACTTTC	CASSSDRVDYSGANVLTF
TRBV18	NA	TRBJ2-1	TRBD1	TGTGCCAGCTCACCAGTGACAGGGAACTCCAATGAGCAGTTCTTC	CASSPVTGNSNEQFF
TRBV7-2	NA	TRBJ2-5	TRBD2	TGTGCCAGCAGCTTACTAGCGGGGGGCCCCAGGGCCCAGTACTTC	CASSLLAGGPRAQYF
TRBV15	NA	TRBJ1-2	TRBD1	TGTGCCACCAGCAGAGGGGACAGGGGTAATGGCTACACCTTC	CATSRGDRGNGYTF
TRBV30	NA	TRBJ1-5	NA	TGTGCCTGGAGTGTCGGGGGAAATCAGCCCCAGCATTTT	CAWSVGGNQPQHF
TRBV10-3	NA	TRBJ1-2	NA	TGTGCCATCCAGACGGATAGCTATGGCTACACCTTC	CAIQTDSYGYTF
TRBV15	NA	TRBJ2-7	NA	TGTGCCACCAGCAGAGTGGGCAGGGGATCCGAGCAGTACTTC	CATSRVGRGSEQYF
TRBV7-2	NA	TRBJ2-7	NA	TGTGCCAGCAGCCCCACAACCGCCCCCTCCTACGAGCAGTACTTC	CASSPTTAPSYEQYF
TRBV28	NA	TRBJ2-5	TRBD1	TGTGCCAGCAGTCGGGACAGGCCACAAGAGACCCAGTACTTC	CASSRDRPQETQYF
TRBV25-1	few	TRBJ1-2	NA	TGTGCCAGCAGTGAAGGCAACTATGGCTACACCTTC	CASSEGNYGYTF
TRBV19	NA	TRBJ1-4	TRBD1	TGTGCCAGTAGTATAAGTAGGGGGCACGAAAAACTGTTTTTT	CASSISRGHEKLFF
TRBV30	NA	TRBJ1-5	NA	TGTGCCTGGAGTAACGCGGGGGCGCATCAGCCCCAGCATTTT	CAWSNAGAHQPQHF
TRBV27	NA	TRBJ2-5	NA	TGTGCCAGCAGTCCCCGGACACTCCAAGAGACCCAGTACTTC	CASSPRTLQETQYF
TRBV7-9	NA	TRBJ1-2	TRBD1	TGTGCCAGCAGCTGGACAGGGGACTATGGCTACACCTTC	CASSWTGDYGYTF
TRBV6-1	NA	TRBJ1-3	NA	TGTGCCAGCAGGTTCTTAAACACCATATATTTT	CASRFLNTIYF
TRBV30	NA	TRBJ1-4	NA	TGTGCCTGGAGTGTAGGGACGGGGGAAAAACTGTTTTTT	CAWSVGTGEKLFF
TRBV5-5	NA	TRBJ2-7	NA	TGTGCCAGCAGCCATAAAGAAGGACGGGGTGAAATGTATGCCTACGAGCAGTACTTC	CASSHKEGRGEMYAYEQYF
TRBV7-8	NA	TRBJ2-7	NA	TGTGCCAGCAGCTTTCCCGGGACCTACGAGCAGTACTTC	CASSFPGTYEQYF
TRBV9	once	TRBJ1-6	NA	TGTGTCGGTTTAGGTGATCTGAGCTCCTATAATTCACCCCTCCACTTT	CVGLGDLSSYNSPLHF
TRBV30	NA	TRBJ1-6	TRBD1	TGTGCCTGGGACAGGGGAACTTCACCCCTCCACTTT	CAWDRGTSPLHF
TRBV7-2	NA	TRBJ1-4	NA	TGTGCCAGCAGCGTGACAGGAGGCCCTAATGAAAAACTGTTTTTT	CASSVTGGPNEKLFF
TRBV13	once	TRBJ1-2	NA	TGTGCCAGCAGCTCCGGACCTAGCGGCTACACCTTC	CASSSGPSGYTF
TRBV28	NA	TRBJ1-1	NA	TGTGCCAGCAGTGAAACAGGGCGAGAGGACACTGAAGCTTTCTTT	CASSETGREDTEAFF
TRBV6-5	NA	TRBJ2-5	NA	TGTGCCAGCAGTTACGGTGAACAGGGAAGTGAGACCCAGTACTTC	CASSYGEQGSETQYF
TRBV2	NA	TRBJ2-2	NA	TGTGCCAGTCGGACAGAGAACACCGGGGAGCTGTTTTTT	CASRTENTGELFF
TRBV30	NA	TRBJ1-6	NA	TGTGCCTGGGGACGGTTTAATTCACCCCTCCACTTT	CAWGRFNSPLHF
TRBV6-6	NA	TRBJ1-1	TRBD1	TGTGCCAGCAGGGATGACAGGGACACTGAAGCTTTCTTT	CASRDDRDTEAFF
TRBV29-1	NA	TRBJ2-4	NA	TGCAGCGTTGAACAGGGCAACATTCAGTACTTC	CSVEQGNIQYF
TRBV28	few	TRBJ1-6	NA	TGTGCCAGCAGTTTAGAGGGGGAGTATTCACCCCTCCACTTT	CASSLEGEYSPLHF
TRBV14	NA	TRBJ2-3	NA	TGTGCCAGCAGCCTAGGGGTATCTGGCACAGATACGCAGTATTTT	CASSLGVSGTDTQYF
TRBV9	NA	TRBJ1-6	NA	TGTGCCAGCAGCGTAGCTGACGGGAGGCCCCTCCACTTT	CASSVADGRPLHF
TRBV30	NA	TRBJ1-3	NA	TGTGCCTTCAAGACACCTGGGCATCTCTCTGGAAACACCATATATTTT	CAFKTPGHLSGNTIYF
TRBV6-5	NA	TRBJ2-7	NA	TGTGCCAGCAGTTCCCTGGGCAGGGCTGGCGAGCAGTACTTC	CASSSLGRAGEQYF
TRBV6-6	NA	TRBJ2-2	TRBD1	TGTGCCAGCAGGAACGACAGGGGGCAGGGCGGGGAGCTGTTTTTT	CASRNDRGQGGELFF
TRBV7-9	NA	TRBJ1-5	NA	TGTGCCAGCAGCCCCGCGGGTACCAGCAATCAGCCCCAGCATTTT	CASSPAGTSNQPQHF
TRBV29-1	NA	TRBJ1-1	NA	TGCAGCGTTGGATTCGGGGGATCGAACACTGAAGCTTTCTTT	CSVGFGGSNTEAFF
TRBV28	NA	TRBJ2-1	TRBD2	TGTGCCAGCAGTTCTATAGCGGGGAGTTCCTACAATGAGCAGTTCTTC	CASSSIAGSSYNEQFF
TRBV2	few	TRBJ1-2	NA	TGTGCCAGCAGCCCGGACGGGGGGAACTATGGCTACACCTTC	CASSPDGGNYGYTF
TRBV18	once	TRBJ2-1	TRBD1	TGTGCCAGCTCACCTTCCGGGACAGGATCAAATGAGCAGTTCTTC	CASSPSGTGSNEQFF